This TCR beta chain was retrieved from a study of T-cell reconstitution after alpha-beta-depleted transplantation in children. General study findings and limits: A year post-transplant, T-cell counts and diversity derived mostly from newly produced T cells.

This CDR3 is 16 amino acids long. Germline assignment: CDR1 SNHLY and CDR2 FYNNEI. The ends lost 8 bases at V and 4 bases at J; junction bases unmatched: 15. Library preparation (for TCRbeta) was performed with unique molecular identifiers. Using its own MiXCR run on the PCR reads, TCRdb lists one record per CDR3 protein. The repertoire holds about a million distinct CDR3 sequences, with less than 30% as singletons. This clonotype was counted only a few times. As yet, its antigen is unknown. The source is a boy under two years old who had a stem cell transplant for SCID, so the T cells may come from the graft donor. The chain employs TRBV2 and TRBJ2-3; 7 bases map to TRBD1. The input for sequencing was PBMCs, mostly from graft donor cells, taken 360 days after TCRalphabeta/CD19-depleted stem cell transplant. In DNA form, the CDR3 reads TGTGCCAGCCTCTATAGCCTCGAAGGGACAGCAGATACGCAGTATTTT. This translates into CASLYSLEGTADTQYF.